This is a list of T cell receptor beta chains from one sample in a study of T cell responses to AZD1222 COVID-19 vaccine. Profiled with immunoSEQ multiplex PCR; TCRdb holds only in-frame clones, not every one. The profile shows hundreds of thousands of clones, approximately 94% of them singletons. The sequenced sample was peripheral blood, obtained 28 days after the second AZD1222 dose. These receptors all come from an adult who received the AZD1222 COVID-19 vaccine. Each CDR3 is given with its conserved first and last residue. The order of the fields is clone size, V gene, J gene, D gene, CDR3 protein, CDR3 DNA. A D gene is named only where the DNA matches it firmly. Size values are once, few and many counts, or a class for expanded clones, and some rows have none.

-	TRBV18	TRBJ2-3	-	CASSRSRQGGTDTQYF	TGTGCCAGCTCCCGGAGCCGACAGGGAGGGACAGATACGCAGTATTTT
-	TRBV11-2	TRBJ1-2	-	CASSPGFYGYTF	TGTGCCAGCAGCCCAGGGTTCTATGGCTACACCTTC
once	TRBV5-1	TRBJ1-1	TRBD1	CASNVDGQGNTEAFF	TGCGCCAGCAATGTTGACGGACAGGGAAACACTGAAGCTTTCTTT
-	TRBV2	TRBJ2-7	TRBD2	CASRLAGAEYF	TGTGCCAGCAGACTAGCGGGAGCGGAGTACTTC
-	TRBV9	TRBJ2-2	-	CASSVVGTTGELFF	TGTGCCAGCAGCGTAGTCGGCACCACCGGGGAGCTGTTTTTT
-	TRBV25-1	TRBJ2-7	-	CASRAHPPGDEQYF	TGTGCCAGCAGGGCCCACCCCCCCGGGGACGAGCAGTACTTC
-	TRBV12-3/TRBV12-4	TRBJ1-1	TRBD1	CASRGQGPTKAFF	TGTGCCAGCAGGGGACAGGGGCCTACTAAAGCTTTCTTT
-	TRBV19	TRBJ1-1	-	CASRGHTEAFF	TGTGCCAGCCGGGGTCACACTGAAGCTTTCTTT
-	TRBV5-1	TRBJ2-4	-	CASSLEGEDIQYF	TGCGCCAGCAGCTTGGAGGGGGAGGACATTCAGTACTTC
-	TRBV28	TRBJ1-2	-	CASSPQSGFYGYTF	TGTGCCAGCAGTCCCCAATCGGGGTTCTATGGCTACACCTTC
-	TRBV9	TRBJ2-7	TRBD2	CASSVVPSGIYEQYF	TGTGCCAGCAGCGTAGTTCCTAGCGGGATCTACGAGCAGTACTTC